This T cell receptor beta chain was identified in a study of blood T cell repertoires in COVID-19. Recruitment covered 20 to 25 US areas and drew participants whose ages spanned roughly 18 to 100 years. Authors' processing steps: It was from reference gene primer amplification that nucleated cell counts were estimated. The protocol was immunoSEQ multiplex PCR, while the TCRdb copy is restricted to in-frame clones and leaves out a portion. D and trimming were read from the DNA, whereas the V and J calls and clone size are those reported in that table. The sample carries approximately 200,000 clones, around 82% recorded once. The CDR3 is made up of 15 amino acids. Trimming left V 0 bases short and J 3 bases short, with 10 bases between. The V gene's germline CDR1 is SGHDT and CDR2 YYEEEE.

The gene calls are TRBV5-6 and TRBJ1-5, with D maybe TRBD1 (6 bases). Material for sequencing was PBMCs or T cells enriched from blood (not recorded which). This TCR derives from a woman in her 40s with acute COVID-19. In DNA, the CDR3 is TGTGCCAGCAGCTTGGGCAGGGGTGACAATCAGCCCCAGCATTTT. It yields the protein CASSLGRGDNQPQHF. Full variable domain (rest looked up from reference TRBV5-6 and TRBJ1-5): DAGVTQSPTHLIKTRGQQVTLRCSPKSGHDTVSWYQQALGQGPQFIFQYYEEEERQRGNFPDRFSGHQFPNYSSELNVNALLLGDSALYLCASSLGRGDNQPQHFGDGTRLSIL.